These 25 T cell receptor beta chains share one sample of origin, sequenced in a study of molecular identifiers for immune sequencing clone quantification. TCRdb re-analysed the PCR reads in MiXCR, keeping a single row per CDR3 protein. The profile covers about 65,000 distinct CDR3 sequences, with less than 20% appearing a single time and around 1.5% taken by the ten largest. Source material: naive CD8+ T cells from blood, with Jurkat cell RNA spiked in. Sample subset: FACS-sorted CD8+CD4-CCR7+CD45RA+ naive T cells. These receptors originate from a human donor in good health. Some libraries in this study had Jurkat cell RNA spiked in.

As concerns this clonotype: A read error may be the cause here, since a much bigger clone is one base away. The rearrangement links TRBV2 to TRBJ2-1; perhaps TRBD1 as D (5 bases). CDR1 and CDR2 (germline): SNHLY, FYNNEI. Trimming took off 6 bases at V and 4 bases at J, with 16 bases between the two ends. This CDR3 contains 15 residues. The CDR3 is CASRDNTGLYNEQFF. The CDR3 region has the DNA TGTGCCAGCAGGGACAACACAGGATTATACAATGAGCAGTTCTTC.

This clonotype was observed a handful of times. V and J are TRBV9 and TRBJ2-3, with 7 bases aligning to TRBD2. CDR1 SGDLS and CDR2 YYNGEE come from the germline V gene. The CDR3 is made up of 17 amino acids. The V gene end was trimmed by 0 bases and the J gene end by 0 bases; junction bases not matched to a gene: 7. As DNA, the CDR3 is TGTGCCAGCAGCGTAGAAAGTGGGAGGGCTAGCACAGATACGCAGTATTTT. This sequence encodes CASSVESGRASTDTQYF.

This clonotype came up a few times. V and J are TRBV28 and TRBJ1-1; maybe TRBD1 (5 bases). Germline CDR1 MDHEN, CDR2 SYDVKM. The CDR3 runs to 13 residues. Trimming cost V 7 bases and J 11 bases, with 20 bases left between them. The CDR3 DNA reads TGTGCCAGCACCGATGCGGGGGGGTGGAAGGCTTTCTTT. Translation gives CASTDAGGWKAFF. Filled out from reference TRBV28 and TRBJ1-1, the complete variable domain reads DVKVTQSSRYLVKRTGEKVFLECVQDMDHENMFWYRQDPGLGLRLIYFSYDVKMKEKGDIPEGYSVSREKKERFSLILESASTNQTSMYLCASTDAGGWKAFFGQGTRLTVV.

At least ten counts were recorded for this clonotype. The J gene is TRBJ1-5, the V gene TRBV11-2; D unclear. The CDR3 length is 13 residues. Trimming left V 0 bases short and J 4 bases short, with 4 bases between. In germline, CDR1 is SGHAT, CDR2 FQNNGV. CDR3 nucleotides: TGTGCCAGCAGCTTAGACTTAAATCAGCCCCAGCATTTT. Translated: CASSLDLNQPQHF.

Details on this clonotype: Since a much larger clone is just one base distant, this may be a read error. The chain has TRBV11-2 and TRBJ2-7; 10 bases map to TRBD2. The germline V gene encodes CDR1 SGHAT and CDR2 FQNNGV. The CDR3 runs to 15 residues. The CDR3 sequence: CVSSLNPGTSVNQYF. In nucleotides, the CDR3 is TGTGTCAGCAGCTTAAATCCCGGGACTAGCGTTAATCAGTACTTC.

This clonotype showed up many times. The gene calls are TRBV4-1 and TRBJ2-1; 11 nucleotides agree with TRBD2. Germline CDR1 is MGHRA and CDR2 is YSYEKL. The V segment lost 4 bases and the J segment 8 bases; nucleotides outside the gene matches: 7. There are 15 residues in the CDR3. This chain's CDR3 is CASSLGLAALHEQFF. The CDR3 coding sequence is TGCGCCAGCAGCCTGGGACTAGCGGCCCTCCATGAGCAGTTCTTC.

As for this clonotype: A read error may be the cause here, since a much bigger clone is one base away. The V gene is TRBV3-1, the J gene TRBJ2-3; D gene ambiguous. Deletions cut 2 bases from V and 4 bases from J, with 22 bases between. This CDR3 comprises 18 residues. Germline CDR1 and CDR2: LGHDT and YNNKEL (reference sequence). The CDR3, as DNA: TGTGCCAGCAGCCAATTTCCCAGCCCTTTCGCGGACGCAGATACGCAGTATTTT. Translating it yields CASSQFPSPFADADTQYF.

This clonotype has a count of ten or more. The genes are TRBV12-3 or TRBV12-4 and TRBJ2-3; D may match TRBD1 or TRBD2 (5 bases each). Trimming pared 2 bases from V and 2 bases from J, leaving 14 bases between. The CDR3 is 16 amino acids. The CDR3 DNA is TGTGCCAGCAGTTTACGGACTTGGGGGAACACAGATACGCAGTATTTT. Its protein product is CASSLRTWGNTDTQYF.

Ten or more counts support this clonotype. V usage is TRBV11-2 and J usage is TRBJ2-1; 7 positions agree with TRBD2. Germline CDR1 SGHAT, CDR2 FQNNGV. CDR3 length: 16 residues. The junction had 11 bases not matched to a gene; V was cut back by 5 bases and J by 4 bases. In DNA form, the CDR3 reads TGTGCCAGCAGCCGCAGGGCGGGAGTAGAGTACAATGAGCAGTTCTTC. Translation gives CASSRRAGVEYNEQFF.

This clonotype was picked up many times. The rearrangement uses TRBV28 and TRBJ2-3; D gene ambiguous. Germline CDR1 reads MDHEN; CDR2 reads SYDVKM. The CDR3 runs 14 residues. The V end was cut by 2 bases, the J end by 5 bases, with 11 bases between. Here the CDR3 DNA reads TGTGCCAGCAGTTTAGATAGTGCTCTAGATACGCAGTATTTT. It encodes CASSLDSALDTQYF. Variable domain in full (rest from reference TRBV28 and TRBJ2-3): DVKVTQSSRYLVKRTGEKVFLECVQDMDHENMFWYRQDPGLGLRLIYFSYDVKMKEKGDIPEGYSVSREKKERFSLILESASTNQTSMYLCASSLDSALDTQYFGPGTRLTVL.

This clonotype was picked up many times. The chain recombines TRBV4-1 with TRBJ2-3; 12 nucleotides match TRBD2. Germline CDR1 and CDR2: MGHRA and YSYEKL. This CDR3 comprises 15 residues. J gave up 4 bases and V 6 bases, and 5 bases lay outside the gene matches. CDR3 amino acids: CASSLAGGPSDTQYF. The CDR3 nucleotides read TGCGCCAGCAGTCTAGCGGGAGGGCCTTCAGATACGCAGTATTTT.

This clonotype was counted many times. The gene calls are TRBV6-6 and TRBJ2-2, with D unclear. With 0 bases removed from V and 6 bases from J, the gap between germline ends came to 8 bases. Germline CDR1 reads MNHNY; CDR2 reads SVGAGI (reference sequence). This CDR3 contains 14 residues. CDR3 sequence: CASSYSTSPGELFF. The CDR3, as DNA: TGTGCCAGCAGTTACTCGACATCCCCCGGGGAGCTGTTTTTT.

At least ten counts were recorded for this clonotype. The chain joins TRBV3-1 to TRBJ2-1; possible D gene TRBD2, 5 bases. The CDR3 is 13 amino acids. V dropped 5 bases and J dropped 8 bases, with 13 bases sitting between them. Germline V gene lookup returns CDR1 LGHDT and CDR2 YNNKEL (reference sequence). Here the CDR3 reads CASSAVLADEQFF. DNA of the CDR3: TGTGCCAGCAGCGCTGTCCTAGCTGATGAGCAGTTCTTC.

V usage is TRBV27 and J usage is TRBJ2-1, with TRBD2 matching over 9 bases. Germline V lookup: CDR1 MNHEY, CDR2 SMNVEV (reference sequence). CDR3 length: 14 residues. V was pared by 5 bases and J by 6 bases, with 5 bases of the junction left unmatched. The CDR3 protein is CASSVAGVFNEQFF. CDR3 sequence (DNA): TGTGCCAGCAGTGTAGCGGGAGTATTCAATGAGCAGTTCTTC.

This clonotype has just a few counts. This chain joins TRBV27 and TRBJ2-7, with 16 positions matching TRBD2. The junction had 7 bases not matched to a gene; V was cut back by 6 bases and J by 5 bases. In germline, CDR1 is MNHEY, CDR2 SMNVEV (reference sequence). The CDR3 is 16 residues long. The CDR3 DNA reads TGTGCCAGCAGGGCGGGACTAGCGGGAGGGCCCAACGAGCAGTACTTC. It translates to CASRAGLAGGPNEQYF.

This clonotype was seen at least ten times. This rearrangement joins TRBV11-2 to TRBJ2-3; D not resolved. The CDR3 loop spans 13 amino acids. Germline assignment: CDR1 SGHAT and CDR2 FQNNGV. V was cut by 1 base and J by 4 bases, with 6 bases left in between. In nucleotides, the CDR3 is TGTGCCAGCAGCTTAGGGACCTCAGATACGCAGTATTTT. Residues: CASSLGTSDTQYF.

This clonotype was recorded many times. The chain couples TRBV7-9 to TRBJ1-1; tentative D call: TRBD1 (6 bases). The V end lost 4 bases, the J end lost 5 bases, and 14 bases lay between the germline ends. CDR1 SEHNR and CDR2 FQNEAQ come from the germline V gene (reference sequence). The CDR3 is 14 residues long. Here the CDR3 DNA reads TGTGCCAGCAGCTCTATCCCAGGGGTTACTGAAGCTTTCTTT. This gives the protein CASSSIPGVTEAFF.

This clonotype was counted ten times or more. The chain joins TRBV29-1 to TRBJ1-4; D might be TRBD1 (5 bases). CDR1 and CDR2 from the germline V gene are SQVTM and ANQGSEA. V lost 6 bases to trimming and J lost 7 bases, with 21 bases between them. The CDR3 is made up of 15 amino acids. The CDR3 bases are TGCAGCGTAACCGTAATCAGAGGGGTCGGTGAAAAACTGTTTTTT. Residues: CSVTVIRGVGEKLFF.

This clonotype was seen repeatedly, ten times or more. This CDR3 reads CASSPRHRAPSGSYEQYF. The DNA for the CDR3 is TGTGCCAGCAGCCCCCGTCACCGGGCCCCAAGCGGGTCCTACGAGCAGTACTTC. V usage is TRBV14 and J usage is TRBJ2-7, with D possibly matching TRBD2 (6 bases). Trimming pared 4 bases from V and 1 base from J, leaving 23 bases between. The CDR3 loop spans 18 amino acids. Germline values: CDR1 SGHDN, CDR2 FVKESK. Together with reference TRBV14 and TRBJ2-7, the CDR3 gives the full variable domain: EAGVTQFPSHSVIEKGQTVTLRCDPISGHDNLYWYRRVMGKEIKFLLHFVKESKQDESGMPNNRFLAERTGGTYSTLKVQPAELEDSGVYFCASSPRHRAPSGSYEQYFGPGTRLTVT.

CDR3 sequence reads: CASSQAYTGGDGYTF. In DNA, the CDR3 is TGCGCCAGCAGCCAGGCCTATACAGGGGGCGACGGCTACACCTTC. The rearrangement links TRBV4-1 to TRBJ1-2, with TRBD1 matching over 9 bases. The V segment lost 3 bases and the J segment 8 bases; nucleotides outside the gene matches: 10. CDR1 and CDR2 (germline): MGHRA, YSYEKL. This CDR3 has 15 residues.

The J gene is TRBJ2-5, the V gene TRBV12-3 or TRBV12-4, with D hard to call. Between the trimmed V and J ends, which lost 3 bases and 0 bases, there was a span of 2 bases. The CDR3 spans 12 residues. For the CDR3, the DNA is TGTGCCAGCAGTTTTAACCAAGAGACCCAGTACTTC. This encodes CASSFNQETQYF.

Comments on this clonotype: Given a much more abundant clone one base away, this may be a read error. Here the CDR3 reads CAGSLRVRTSDYEQYF. The CDR3 bases are TGTGCCGGCAGCTTAAGAGTCCGGACTAGCGACTACGAGCAGTACTTC. The chain is built from TRBV7-2 and TRBJ2-7; 9 bases map to TRBD2. Per germline, CDR1 SGHTA and CDR2 FQGNSA. CDR3 length: 16 amino acids.

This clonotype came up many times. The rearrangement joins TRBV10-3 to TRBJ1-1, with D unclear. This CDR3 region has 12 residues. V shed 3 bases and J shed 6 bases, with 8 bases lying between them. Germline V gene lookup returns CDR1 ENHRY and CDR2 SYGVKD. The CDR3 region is CAISEVRSEAFF. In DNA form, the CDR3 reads TGTGCCATCAGTGAAGTCCGTTCTGAAGCTTTCTTT.

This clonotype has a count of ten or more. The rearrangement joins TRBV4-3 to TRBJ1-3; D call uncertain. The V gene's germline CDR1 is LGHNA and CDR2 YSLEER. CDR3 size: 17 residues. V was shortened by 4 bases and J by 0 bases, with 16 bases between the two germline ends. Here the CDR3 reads CASSLSPGRNSGNTIYF. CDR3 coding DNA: TGCGCCAGCAGCCTCTCCCCCGGTAGGAACTCTGGAAACACCATATATTTT.

CDR3 protein: CASSERQGIDEQFF. For the CDR3, the DNA is TGTGCCAGCAGTGAAAGGCAGGGGATCGATGAGCAGTTCTTC. The rearrangement joins TRBV6-1 to TRBJ2-1; tentative D call: TRBD1 (6 bases). The CDR3 loop spans 14 amino acids. Germline lookup yields CDR1 MNHNS and CDR2 SASEGT. V dropped 2 bases and J dropped 8 bases, with 13 bases sitting between them.